Listed below are T cell receptor beta chains from one sample, sequenced in a study of long-term antiretroviral therapy in people with HIV. Method: immunoSEQ multiplex PCR; TCRdb's copy keeps in-frame clones and lacks some. Counted here are about 15,000 clones, over 75% occurring once; the ten biggest clones make up around 10%. Sequencing was performed on unsorted PBMCs, taken 0.3 years after starting antiretroviral therapy. Receptor source: a man in his sixties with HIV. The CDR3 runs from the conserved cysteine through the conserved F or W. The D gene is left open where the match is weak. Clone size is stated in some rows and not others, as once, few, many or a class when expanded.

abundance	v_gene	j_gene	d_gene	CDR3nt	CDR3aa
.	TRBV5-1	TRBJ1-1	.	TGCGCCAGCAGCCCCGGGGAGAACACTGAAGCTTTCTTT	CASSPGENTEAFF
.	TRBV7-6	TRBJ2-3	.	TGTGCCAGCAGCTTAATAAATACGCAGTATTTT	CASSLINTQYF
few	TRBV19	TRBJ1-6	.	TGTGCCAGTAGTGGCTCTTCGGGGACTAATTCACCCCTCCACTTT	CASSGSSGTNSPLHF
.	TRBV5-1	TRBJ2-7	.	TGCGCCAGCAGCTTAACAGGCTCCTACGAGCAGTACTTC	CASSLTGSYEQYF
.	TRBV7-2	TRBJ2-5	TRBD2	TGTGCCAGCAGCTTATTAGGCCTAGCGGGGGAAGAGACCCAGTACTTC	CASSLLGLAGEETQYF
.	TRBV5-5	TRBJ1-4	.	TGTGCCAGCAGTCCCGACAGCGTTAATGAAAAACTGTTTTTT	CASSPDSVNEKLFF
.	TRBV2	TRBJ1-1	TRBD1	TGTGCCAGCAGTGATTGGACAGGGCAAACTTTCTTT	CASSDWTGQTFF
.	TRBV5-1	TRBJ2-7	TRBD2	TGCGCCAGCTCATCGTCCGGGACTAGCGGCTCCTACGAGCGGTACTTC	CASSSSGTSGSYERYF
.	TRBV7-3	TRBJ2-2	TRBD2	TGTGCCAGCAGCTTATCTTTTATGGCGGGAGGGCCCACCGGGGAGCTGTTTTTT	CASSLSFMAGGPTGELFF
.	TRBV6-5	TRBJ2-7	.	TGTGCCAGCAGTACGGTCAAGACAGCCTACGAGCAGTACTTC	CASSTVKTAYEQYF
.	TRBV2	TRBJ2-3	.	TGTGCCAGCAGTCGACTATGGGGCCAAGATACGCAGTATTTT	CASSRLWGQDTQYF
.	TRBV11-2	TRBJ2-6	.	TGTGCCAGCAGTCTTAAACTAGCACCCCAACCTGGGGCCAACGTCCTGACTTTC	CASSLKLAPQPGANVLTF
.	TRBV7-2	TRBJ2-5	.	TGTGCCAGCAGCCCCCGGACCCCACAAGAGACCCAGTACTTC	CASSPRTPQETQYF
.	TRBV10-1	TRBJ2-1	.	TGCGCCAGCAGTGAGGCCGGGCCGGGTTACAATGAGCAGTTCTTC	CASSEAGPGYNEQFF
.	TRBV7-3	TRBJ1-2	.	TGTGCCAGCAGCTTAACGGGCAACCCAGGCTATGGCTACACCTTC	CASSLTGNPGYGYTF
.	TRBV6-5	TRBJ1-3	.	TGTGCCAGCAGTAAGACAGTGTCTGGAAACACCATATATTTT	CASSKTVSGNTIYF
.	TRBV27	TRBJ2-7	TRBD1	TGTGCCAGCAGCCTGACAGGGGGCGAGCAGTACTTC	CASSLTGGEQYF
.	TRBV7-8	TRBJ2-7	TRBD1	TGTGCCAGCAGCTTCCGGGACAGGGGGCGTTACGAGCAGTACTTC	CASSFRDRGRYEQYF
.	TRBV7-6	TRBJ2-7	TRBD1	TGTGCCAGCAGCCCCCGGCTTGGGACAGACGAGCAGTACTTC	CASSPRLGTDEQYF